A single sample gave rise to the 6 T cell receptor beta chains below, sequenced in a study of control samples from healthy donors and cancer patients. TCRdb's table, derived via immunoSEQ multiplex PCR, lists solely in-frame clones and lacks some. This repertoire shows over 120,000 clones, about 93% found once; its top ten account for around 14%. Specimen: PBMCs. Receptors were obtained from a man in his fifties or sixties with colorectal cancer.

The CDR3 loop reads CASSLLEGVNTEAFF. The CDR3 nucleotides read TGTGCCAGCAGTCTCCTGGAGGGGGTGAACACTGAAGCTTTCTTT. The gene calls are TRBV28 and TRBJ1-1, with D perhaps TRBD1 (6 bases). The CDR3 totals 15 residues. The ends were cut back, 5 bases at V and 0 bases at J, with 13 bases in the middle. The germline V gene has CDR1 MDHEN and CDR2 SYDVKM.

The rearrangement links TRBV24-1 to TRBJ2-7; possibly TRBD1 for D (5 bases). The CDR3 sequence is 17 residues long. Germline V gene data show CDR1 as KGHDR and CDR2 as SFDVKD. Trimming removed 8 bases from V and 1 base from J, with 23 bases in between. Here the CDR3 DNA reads TGTGCCACCAAGTCAGGGCGAGGCCAGCGTCGATCCTACGAGCAGTACTTC. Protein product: CATKSGRGQRRSYEQYF.

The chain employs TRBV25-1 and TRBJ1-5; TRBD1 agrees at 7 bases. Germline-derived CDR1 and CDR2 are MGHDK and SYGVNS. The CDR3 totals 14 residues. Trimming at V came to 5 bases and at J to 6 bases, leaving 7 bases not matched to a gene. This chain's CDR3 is CASSYRGGGQPQHF. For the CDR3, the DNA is TGTGCCAGCAGTTACAGGGGAGGCGGTCAGCCCCAGCATTTT.

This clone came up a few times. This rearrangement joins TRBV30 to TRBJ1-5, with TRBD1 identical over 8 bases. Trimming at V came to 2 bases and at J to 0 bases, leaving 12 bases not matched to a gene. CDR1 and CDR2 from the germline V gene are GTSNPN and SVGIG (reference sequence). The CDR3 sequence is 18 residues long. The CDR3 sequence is CAWSSTGDRLYSNQPQHF. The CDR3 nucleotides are TGTGCCTGGAGTTCCACGGGGGACAGGCTTTATAGCAATCAGCCCCAGCATTTT.

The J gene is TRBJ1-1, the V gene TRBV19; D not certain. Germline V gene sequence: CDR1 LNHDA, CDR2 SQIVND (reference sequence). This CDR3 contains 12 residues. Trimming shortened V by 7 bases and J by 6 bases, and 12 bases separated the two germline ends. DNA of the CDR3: TGTGCCAGTACCCCGGAGGAGGCTGAAGCTTTCTTT. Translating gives CASTPEEAEAFF.

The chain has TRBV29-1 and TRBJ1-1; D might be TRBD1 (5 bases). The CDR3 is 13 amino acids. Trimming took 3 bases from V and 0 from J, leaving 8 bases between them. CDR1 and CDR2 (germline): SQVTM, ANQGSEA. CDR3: CSVDGGLNTEAFF. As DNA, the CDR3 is TGCAGCGTTGATGGGGGATTGAACACTGAAGCTTTCTTT. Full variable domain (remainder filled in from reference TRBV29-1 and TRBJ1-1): SAVISQKPSRDICQRGTSLTIQCQVDSQVTMMFWYRQQPGQSLTLIATANQGSEATYESGFVIDKFPISRPNLTFSTLTVSNMSPEDSSIYLCSVDGGLNTEAFFGQGTRLTVV.